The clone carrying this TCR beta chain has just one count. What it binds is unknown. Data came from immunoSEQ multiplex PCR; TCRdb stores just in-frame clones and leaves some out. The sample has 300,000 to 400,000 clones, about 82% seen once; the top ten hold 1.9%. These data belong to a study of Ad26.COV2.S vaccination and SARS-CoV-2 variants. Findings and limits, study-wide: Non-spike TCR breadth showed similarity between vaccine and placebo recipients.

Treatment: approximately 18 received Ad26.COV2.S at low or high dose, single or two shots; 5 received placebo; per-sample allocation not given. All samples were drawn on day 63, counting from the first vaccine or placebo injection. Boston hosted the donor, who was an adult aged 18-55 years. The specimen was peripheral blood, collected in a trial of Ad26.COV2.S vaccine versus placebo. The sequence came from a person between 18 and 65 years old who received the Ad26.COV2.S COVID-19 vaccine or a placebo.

The CDR3 DNA is TGTGCCAGCTCACCCGACGGACAGGGGAAGCAGTACTTC. Translating gives CASSPDGQGKQYF. This rearrangement joins TRBV18 to TRBJ2-7, with 9 nucleotides matching TRBD1. This CDR3 spans 13 amino acids. Germline CDR1 is KGHSH and CDR2 is LQKENI. Trimming removed 3 bases from V and 8 bases from J; junction bases left unmatched: 5.